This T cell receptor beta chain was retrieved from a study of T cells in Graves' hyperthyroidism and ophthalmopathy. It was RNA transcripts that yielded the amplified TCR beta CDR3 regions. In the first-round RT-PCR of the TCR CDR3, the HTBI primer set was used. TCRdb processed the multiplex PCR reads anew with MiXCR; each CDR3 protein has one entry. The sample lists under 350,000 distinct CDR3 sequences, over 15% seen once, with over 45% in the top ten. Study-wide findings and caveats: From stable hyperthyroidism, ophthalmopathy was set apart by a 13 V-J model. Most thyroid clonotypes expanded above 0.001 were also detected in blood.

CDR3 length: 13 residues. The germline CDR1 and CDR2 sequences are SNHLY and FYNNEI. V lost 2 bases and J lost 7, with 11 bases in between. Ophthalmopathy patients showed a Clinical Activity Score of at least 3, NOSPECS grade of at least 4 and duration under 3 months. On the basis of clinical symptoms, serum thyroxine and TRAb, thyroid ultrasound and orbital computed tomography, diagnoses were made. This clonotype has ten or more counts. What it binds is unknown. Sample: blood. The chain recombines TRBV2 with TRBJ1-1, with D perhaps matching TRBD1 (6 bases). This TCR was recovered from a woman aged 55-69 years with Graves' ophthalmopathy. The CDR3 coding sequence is TGTGCCAGCAGTGAAATAGGGGGGGGTGAAGCTTTCTTT. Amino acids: CASSEIGGGEAFF. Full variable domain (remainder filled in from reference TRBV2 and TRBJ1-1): EPEVTQTPSHQVTQMGQEVILRCVPISNHLYFYWYRQILGQKVEFLVSFYNNEISEKSEIFDDQFSVERPDGSNFTLKIRSTKLEDSAMYFCASSEIGGGEAFFGQGTRLTVV.